This T cell receptor beta chain was captured in a study of T cell changes during pregnancy in multiple sclerosis. Repertoires were generated with immunoSEQ multiplex PCR, while TCRdb's copy carries only in-frame clones and drops some. The sample records about 20,000 clones, 80% to 90% being singletons. Between the trimmed V and J ends, which lost 5 bases and 8 bases, there was a span of 21 bases. Looked up from germline, CDR1 is MNHEY and CDR2 is SMNVEV (reference sequence). The CDR3 runs to 15 residues. The sequence was obtained from a female donor in good health, enrolled as a control in a pregnancy study. The input for sequencing was CD8+ T cells from peripheral blood mononuclear cells, taken in the third trimester of pregnancy. The chain is built from TRBV27 and TRBJ1-2; D is perhaps TRBD1 (5 bases). The CDR3 loop is CASSESRGGGRGYTF. Written as DNA, the CDR3 is TGTGCCAGCAGTGAATCCCGGGGGGGAGGTCGGGGCTACACCTTC.